The 31 T cell receptor beta chains presented below share a single source sample, sequenced in a study of blood T cells in healthy people across ages. A J-beta primer mix and a sample-barcoded 5' primer were used in a second PCR of roughly 6 to 11 cycles. TCRdb used MiXCR to reprocess the 5' RACE reads, holding one entry per CDR3 protein. The sample yields roughly 1,300,000 distinct CDR3 sequences, around 59% seen once. Material for sequencing was blood. Receptors were obtained from a man aged 18 to 29 in good health.

CDR3 coding DNA: TGTGCCAGCAGCCATATTGATAAGACCCAGTACTTC. This encodes CASSHIDKTQYF. The V call is TRBV3-1, the J call TRBJ2-5; D is unresolved. Trimming cost V 3 bases and J 6 bases, with 8 bases left between them. The CDR3 is 12 amino acids. Germline loops: CDR1 LGHDT, CDR2 YNNKEL (reference sequence).

V usage is TRBV7-9 and J usage is TRBJ1-2; weak D call: TRBD1 (5 bases). Between the trimmed V and J ends, which lost 7 bases and 4 bases, there was a span of 16 bases. The CDR3 is 14 amino acids. The V gene's germline CDR1 is SEHNR and CDR2 FQNEAQ (reference sequence). The CDR3 DNA is TGTGCCAGCACCAGACCGGGACCCTCCTATGGCTACACCTTC. Its protein product is CASTRPGPSYGYTF.

This sequence joins TRBV5-1 and TRBJ1-2; D is unclear. CDR3 length: 12 amino acids. Looked up from germline, CDR1 is SGHRS and CDR2 is YFSETQ. Trimming took 7 bases from V and 3 from J, leaving 10 bases between them. For the CDR3, the DNA is TGCGCCAGCGGGAATGGAGACTATGGCTACACCTTC. The encoded protein is CASGNGDYGYTF. The variable domain in full, completed from reference TRBV5-1 and TRBJ1-2, reads KAGVTQTPRYLIKTRGQQVTLSCSPISGHRSVSWYQQTPGQGLQFLFEYFSETQRNKGNFPGRFSGRQFSNSRSEMNVSTLELGDSALYLCASGNGDYGYTFGSGTRLTVV.

V and J are TRBV4-1 and TRBJ2-7; D tentatively fits TRBD1 or TRBD2 (5 bases each). The CDR3 has 14 residues. The V end was cut by 0 bases, the J end by 4 bases, with 10 bases between. Germline loops: CDR1 MGHRA, CDR2 YSYEKL. The CDR3 sequence: CASSQEGRQYEQYF. The DNA for the CDR3 is TGCGCCAGCAGCCAAGAGGGGAGACAGTACGAGCAGTACTTC.

The chain employs TRBV25-1 and TRBJ2-3, with 7 bases identical to TRBD1. In germline, CDR1 is MGHDK, CDR2 SYGVNS. V was clipped by 0 bases and J by 4 bases; unmatched bases: 7. The CDR3 loop spans 16 amino acids. The CDR3 loop reads CASSEYEGAMSDTQYF. The CDR3 DNA is TGTGCCAGCAGTGAATACGAGGGGGCAATGTCAGATACGCAGTATTTT.

This clonotype was counted only a few times. This chain links TRBV29-1 with TRBJ2-5; 7 bases agree with TRBD1. Losses at the gene ends were 3 bases for V and 0 bases for J; bases not matched to a gene: 4. Germline lookup yields CDR1 SQVTM and CDR2 ANQGSEA. CDR3 size: 14 residues. The CDR3 DNA reads TGCAGCGTTGATCAGGGGGAATACCAAGAGACCCAGTACTTC. Residues: CSVDQGEYQETQYF.

The gene calls are TRBV29-1 and TRBJ1-1, with TRBD1 as a possible D gene (5 bases). Germline V gene data show CDR1 as SQVTM and CDR2 as ANQGSEA. This CDR3 spans 15 amino acids. The CDR3 reads CIMGVTGHPNTEAFF. CDR3 sequence (DNA): TGCATCATGGGGGTCACCGGCCACCCAAACACTGAAGCTTTCTTT. Complete variable domain (other parts from reference TRBV29-1 and TRBJ1-1): SAVISQKPSRDICQRGTSLTIQCQVDSQVTMMFWYRQQPGQSLTLIATANQGSEATYESGFVIDKFPISRPNLTFSTLTVSNMSPEDSSIYLCIMGVTGHPNTEAFFGQGTRLTVV.

The chain uses TRBV4-3 and TRBJ1-2; D gene ambiguous. Per the germline V gene, CDR1 is LGHNA and CDR2 is YSLEER. This CDR3 is 16 amino acids long. The V end was cut by 1 base, the J end by 6 bases, with 18 bases between. The CDR3 sequence: CASSQARVIISDGYTF. CDR3 nucleotide sequence: TGCGCCAGCAGCCAAGCTCGAGTTATTATTTCGGATGGCTACACCTTC.

This chain joins TRBV20-1 and TRBJ2-3; D is ambiguous. The germline V and J ends were trimmed by 5 bases and 0 bases, with 15 bases remaining between them. CDR3 size: 15 residues. Germline-derived CDR1 and CDR2 are DFQATT and SNEGSKA (reference sequence). DNA of the CDR3: TGCAGTGCTTCGGCCCAAACCTCTAGCACAGATACGCAGTATTTT. It yields the protein CSASAQTSSTDTQYF.

This chain joins TRBV5-1 and TRBJ2-7; 10 bases are shared with TRBD1. The CDR3 has 17 amino acids. Germline loops: CDR1 SGHRS, CDR2 YFSETQ. V was pared by 3 bases and J by 7 bases, with 16 bases of the junction left unmatched. CDR3 coding DNA: TGCGCCAGCAGCTACCATCAATTGAGACAGGGGGCCGGAGAGCAGTACTTC. Its protein is CASSYHQLRQGAGEQYF.

The J gene is TRBJ2-7, the V gene TRBV12-3 or TRBV12-4, with TRBD1 matching 8 bases. This CDR3 is built from 13 residues. After removal of 4 bases from V and 3 bases from J, the junction contained 2 bases not matched to a gene. CDR3 region: CASSYDRGYEQYF. DNA for the CDR3: TGTGCCAGCAGTTACGACAGGGGCTACGAGCAGTACTTC.

The V and J genes are TRBV6-2 or TRBV6-3 and TRBJ2-3, with D possibly TRBD1 on 6 matching bases. Per germline, CDR1 MNHEY and CDR2 SVGEGT. The CDR3 runs 14 residues. Trimming stripped 6 bases from V and 0 bases from J, with 10 bases between. The DNA for the CDR3 is TGTGCCAGCAGGCAAGGACAGAGCACAGATACGCAGTATTTT. The encoded protein is CASRQGQSTDTQYF.

The chain combines TRBV7-2 with TRBJ2-4; no definite D call. The DNA matches TRBJ2-7 better at its end, which makes the J call doubtful. CDR1 and CDR2 (germline): SGHTA, FQGNSA. CDR3 size: 13 residues. The CDR3 protein is CASSPLGGLEQYF. In DNA form, the CDR3 reads TGTGCCAGCAGCCCCCTCGGTGGCCTCGAGCAGTACTTC.

CDR3 nucleotides: TGTGCCAGCAGGCCTGCCGGGACAGGGGGCCACGAGCAGTACTTC. The encoded protein is CASRPAGTGGHEQYF. The rearrangement joins TRBV28 to TRBJ2-7; 12 bases match TRBD1. There are 15 residues in the CDR3. Germline V CDR1 and CDR2: MDHEN, SYDVKM. The junction had 8 bases not matched to a gene; V was cut back by 6 bases and J by 5 bases.

The J gene is TRBJ2-5, the V gene TRBV3-1, with TRBD2 as a possible D gene (6 bases). Germline CDR1 LGHDT, CDR2 YNNKEL (reference sequence). Trimming removed 1 base at V and 7 bases at J, with 16 bases between. The CDR3 is made up of 15 amino acids. The CDR3 sequence: CASSQAAGTGGTQYF. CDR3 coding DNA: TGTGCCAGCAGCCAAGCAGCCGGGACTGGAGGGACCCAGTACTTC.

Concerning this clonotype: The junction departs from germline at one end; a sequencing error may be responsible. DNA for the CDR3: TGTGCCAGCAGCTTAGCGTCGACTAGCGGGGGGGAGGTAATCTTC. Protein product: CASSLASTSGGEVIF. The chain combines TRBV7-8 with TRBJ2-5; 14 bases match TRBD2. This CDR3 comprises 15 residues. Germline loops: CDR1 SGHVS, CDR2 FQNEAQ.

V is TRBV7-2 and J is TRBJ2-4; 9 bases fit TRBD1. The end of the DNA is better explained by TRBJ2-7, so the J call may be wrong. This CDR3 is built from 16 residues. Germline values: CDR1 SGHTA, CDR2 FQGNSA. CDR3 nucleotides: TGTGCCAGCAGCTACTTGACAGGGGGACGTTACAACGAGCAGTACTTC. This encodes CASSYLTGGRYNEQYF.

This rearrangement joins TRBV27 to TRBJ2-7; D unclear. Germline CDR1 MNHEY, CDR2 SMNVEV (reference sequence). The CDR3 runs 8 residues. The germline V and J ends were trimmed by 9 bases and 10 bases, with 7 bases remaining between them. The CDR3 bases are TGTGCCAGGTCTCCCCAGTACTTC. It translates to CARSPQYF.

V usage is TRBV20-1 and J usage is TRBJ2-7, with a tentative D call TRBD2 (7 bases). Germline values: CDR1 DFQATT, CDR2 SNEGSKA (reference sequence). Trimming cost V 5 bases and J 1 base, with 18 bases left between them. This CDR3 contains 15 residues. As DNA, the CDR3 is TGCAGTGCTGACCGGGGGGCCTCAACTTCCTACGAGCAGTACTTC. This sequence encodes CSADRGASTSYEQYF.

This clonotype was seen a few times. This sequence joins TRBV20-1 and TRBJ2-1; the match to TRBD2 covers 8 bases. This CDR3 comprises 15 residues. Germline-derived CDR1 and CDR2 are DFQATT and SNEGSKA (reference sequence). With V trimmed by 3 bases and J by 7 bases, 11 bases remained unmatched. The CDR3: CSASSGGRLFNEQFF. The CDR3 DNA sequence: TGCAGTGCTAGCTCAGGCGGGAGGCTTTTTAATGAGCAGTTCTTC.

This clonotype was found a few times. The chain couples TRBV4-2 to TRBJ2-7; TRBD1 might be the D (6 bases). With 4 bases removed from V and 0 bases from J, the gap between germline ends came to 10 bases. The CDR3 is 14 residues long. CDR1 LGHNA and CDR2 YNFKEQ come from the germline V gene. CDR3 in amino acids: CASSPRDNSYEQYF. As DNA, the CDR3 is TGTGCCAGCAGCCCCCGGGACAACTCCTACGAGCAGTACTTC.

This clonotype was counted at least ten times. The chain combines TRBV7-9 with TRBJ2-1; 7 bases map to TRBD2. The V and J ends lost 1 base and 0 bases, in that order; junction bases with no gene match: 6. This CDR3 has 17 residues. CDR1 is SEHNR and CDR2 is FQNEAQ in the germline V gene (reference sequence). The CDR3 coding sequence is TGTGCCAGCAGCTTAGGAGGAGCGGGGCTCTCCTACAATGAGCAGTTCTTC. This encodes CASSLGGAGLSYNEQFF.

This clonotype has just a few counts. This chain connects TRBV21-1 to TRBJ2-7. TRBV21-1 is labeled a pseudogene. The CDR3 sequence is 16 residues long. The CDR3 sequence: CASSKRVAGTSYEQYF. In DNA form, the CDR3 reads TGTGCCAGCAGCAAAAGGGTAGCAGGGACCTCCTACGAGCAGTACTTC.

This chain connects TRBV20-1 to TRBJ2-5, with D possibly being TRBD2 (6 bases). Looked up from germline, CDR1 is DFQATT and CDR2 is SNEGSKA (reference sequence). V lost 0 bases, J lost 2 bases, and 16 bases lay in between. This CDR3 region has 16 residues. CDR3 sequence: CSARDPSGGEQETQYF. In DNA, the CDR3 is TGCAGTGCTAGAGATCCCTCAGGAGGGGAACAAGAGACCCAGTACTTC.

This clonotype has only a few counts. The V call is TRBV7-9, the J call TRBJ2-1; 8 bases fit TRBD2. The V gene's germline CDR1 is SEHNR and CDR2 FQNEAQ (reference sequence). V lost 3 bases, J lost 3 bases, and 1 base stayed unmatched. The CDR3 covers 14 residues. As DNA, the CDR3 is TGTGCCAGCAGCTTGGGACTAGTCTACAATGAGCAGTTCTTC. It is translated as CASSLGLVYNEQFF.

The gene calls are TRBV20-1 and TRBJ1-4, with TRBD1 matching 7 bases. The CDR3 spans 13 residues. Per the germline V gene, CDR1 is DFQATT and CDR2 is SNEGSKA (reference sequence). V lost 3 bases to trimming and J lost 8 bases; unmatched junction nucleotides: 6. The CDR3 nucleotides are TGCAGTGCTAGGACAGGGTTGGGCGAAAAACTGTTTTTT. Translated, it gives CSARTGLGEKLFF.

This rearrangement joins TRBV9 to TRBJ2-7; D is possibly TRBD1 (5 bases). This CDR3 is 15 amino acids long. V lost 2 bases to trimming and J lost 0 bases, with 12 bases between them. Germline V gene sequence: CDR1 SGDLS, CDR2 YYNGEE. CDR3: CASSVGQSNSYEQYF. The CDR3 DNA sequence: TGTGCCAGCAGCGTGGGGCAGTCGAACTCCTACGAGCAGTACTTC.

The chain joins TRBV6-2 or TRBV6-3 to TRBJ2-5; no reliable D call. The DNA end favors TRBJ2-7, so the J call may be wrong. CDR1 is MNHEY, CDR2 SVGEGT, per germline. The CDR3 covers 12 residues. The CDR3 sequence: CASISSFHEQYF. The CDR3 nucleotides read TGTGCCAGCATAAGTAGTTTCCACGAGCAGTACTTC.

The chain employs TRBV6-1 and TRBJ2-3; no definite D call. Germline CDR1 MNHNS, CDR2 SASEGT. The CDR3 contains 14 residues. The V end was cut by 2 bases, the J end by 2 bases, with 8 bases between. The CDR3 is CASSEWLNTDTQYF. CDR3 nucleotides: TGTGCCAGCAGTGAATGGCTAAACACAGATACGCAGTATTTT.

This chain uses TRBV27 with TRBJ1-5, with a possible D match to TRBD1 (5 bases). The ends were cut back, 10 bases at V and 6 bases at J, with 16 bases in the middle. The CDR3 extends over 13 amino acids. CDR1 is MNHEY, CDR2 SMNVEV, per germline (reference sequence). The CDR3 spells CATPGAGGQPQHF. Here the CDR3 DNA reads TGTGCCACACCGGGAGCCGGGGGTCAGCCCCAGCATTTT.

This clonotype showed up just a few times. This chain joins TRBV14 and TRBJ2-1, with TRBD1 identical over 7 bases. Trimming at V came to 6 bases and at J to 3 bases, leaving 14 bases not matched to a gene. In germline, CDR1 is SGHDN, CDR2 FVKESK. There are 17 residues in the CDR3. The CDR3 sequence: CASSPILTGVNYNEQFF. The CDR3 DNA follows: TGTGCCAGCAGTCCAATACTTACAGGGGTTAACTACAATGAGCAGTTCTTC. Filled out from reference TRBV14 and TRBJ2-1, the complete variable domain reads EAGVTQFPSHSVIEKGQTVTLRCDPISGHDNLYWYRRVMGKEIKFLLHFVKESKQDESGMPNNRFLAERTGGTYSTLKVQPAELEDSGVYFCASSPILTGVNYNEQFFGPGTRLTVL.